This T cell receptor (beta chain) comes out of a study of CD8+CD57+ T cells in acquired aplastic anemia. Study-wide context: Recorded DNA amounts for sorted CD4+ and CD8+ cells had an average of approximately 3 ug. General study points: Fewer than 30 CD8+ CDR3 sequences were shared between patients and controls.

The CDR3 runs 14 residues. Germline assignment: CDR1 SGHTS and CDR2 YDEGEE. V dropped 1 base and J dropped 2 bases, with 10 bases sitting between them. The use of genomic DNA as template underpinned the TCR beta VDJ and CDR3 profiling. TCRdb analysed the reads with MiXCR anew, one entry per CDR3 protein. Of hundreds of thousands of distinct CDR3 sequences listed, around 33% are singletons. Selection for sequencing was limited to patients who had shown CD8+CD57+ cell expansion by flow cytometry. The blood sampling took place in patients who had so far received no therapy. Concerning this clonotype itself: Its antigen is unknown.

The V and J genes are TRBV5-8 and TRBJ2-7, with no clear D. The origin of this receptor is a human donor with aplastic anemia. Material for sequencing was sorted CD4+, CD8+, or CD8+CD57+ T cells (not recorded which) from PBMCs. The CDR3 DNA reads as TGTGCCAGCAGCTTGTGGCAGAGCCCCTACGAGCAGTACTTC. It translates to CASSLWQSPYEQYF.